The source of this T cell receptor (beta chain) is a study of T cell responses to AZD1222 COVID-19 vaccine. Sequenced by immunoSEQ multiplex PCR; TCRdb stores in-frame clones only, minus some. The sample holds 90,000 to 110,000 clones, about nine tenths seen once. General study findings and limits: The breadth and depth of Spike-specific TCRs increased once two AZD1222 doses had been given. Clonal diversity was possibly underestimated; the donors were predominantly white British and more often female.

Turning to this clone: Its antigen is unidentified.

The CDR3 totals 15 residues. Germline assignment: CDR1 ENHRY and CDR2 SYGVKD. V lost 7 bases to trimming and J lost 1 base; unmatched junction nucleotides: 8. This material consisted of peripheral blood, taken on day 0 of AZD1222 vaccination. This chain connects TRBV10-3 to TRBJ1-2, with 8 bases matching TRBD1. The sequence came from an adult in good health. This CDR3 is CAITGTGPHNYGYTF. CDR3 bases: TGTGCCATCACTGGGACAGGTCCTCATAACTATGGCTACACCTTC.